Each of the 26 T cell receptor beta chains below was sequenced from the same sample in a study of blood T cells in healthy people across ages. PCR was performed a second time for about 7 to 12 cycles using a sample-barcoded 5' primer and a J-beta primer mix. TCRdb re-called the 5' RACE reads through MiXCR, storing one row per CDR3 protein. The sample contains around 1,500,000 distinct CDR3 sequences, around 42% of which appear only once. Source material: blood. The receptors were sampled from a woman under 30 in good health.

The chain joins TRBV5-5 to TRBJ2-3, with no clear D. From germline, CDR1 is SGHKS and CDR2 YYEKEE (reference sequence). The ends were cut back, 6 bases at V and 2 bases at J, with 13 bases in the middle. The CDR3 spans 14 residues. CDR3 sequence reads: CASTPGTLTDTQYF. CDR3 bases: TGTGCCAGCACCCCTGGCACCCTCACAGATACGCAGTATTTT.

CDR3 loop: CASSLVDQGSYEQYF. The DNA of the CDR3 is TGTGCCAGCAGCTTAGTCGACCAGGGCTCCTACGAGCAGTACTTC. The chain carries TRBV7-2 and TRBJ2-7, with a weak D call TRBD1 (5 bases). Germline lookup yields CDR1 SGHTA and CDR2 FQGNSA. Trimming pared 1 base from V and 0 bases from J, leaving 10 bases between. CDR3 length: 15 amino acids.

The rearrangement links TRBV9 to TRBJ2-1; the match to TRBD1 covers 10 bases. Germline V gene lookup returns CDR1 SGDLS and CDR2 YYNGEE. This CDR3 contains 15 residues. Unmatched junction bases numbered 7, after V lost 4 bases and J lost 6 bases. The CDR3 spells CASSTGQGWGNEQFF. The CDR3 DNA reads as TGTGCCAGCAGCACGGGACAGGGGTGGGGCAATGAGCAGTTCTTC.

The V gene is TRBV9, the J gene TRBJ1-4; 7 nucleotides agree with TRBD1. The trim removed 3 bases at V and 4 bases at J, leaving 15 bases unmatched. The length of the CDR3 is 18 residues. Germline CDR1 SGDLS, CDR2 YYNGEE. The CDR3 protein is CASSGRGDSASINEKLFF. In nucleotides, the CDR3 is TGTGCCAGCAGCGGGCGTGGGGACAGCGCTTCCATTAATGAAAAACTGTTTTTT.

This rearrangement joins TRBV7-7 to TRBJ2-3, with a tentative D call TRBD2 (5 bases). The germline V and J ends were trimmed by 2 bases and 5 bases, with 14 bases remaining between them. Germline V gene sequence: CDR1 SSHAT, CDR2 FNYEAQ (reference sequence). The CDR3 is made up of 15 amino acids. The CDR3 is CASSLSRTPGDTQYF. The DNA of the CDR3 is TGTGCCAGCAGCTTATCCCGGACTCCCGGAGATACGCAGTATTTT.

V and J are TRBV11-2 and TRBJ2-5, with D possibly matching TRBD1 (5 bases). The CDR3 is 11 residues long. CDR1 SGHAT and CDR2 FQNNGV come from the germline V gene. V dropped 2 bases and J dropped 11 bases, with 9 bases sitting between them. The CDR3 nucleotides are TGTGCCAGCAGCTTATTAGACAGACAGTACTTC. Protein sequence: CASSLLDRQYF. The complete variable domain, with remaining parts taken from reference TRBV11-2 and TRBJ2-5, reads EAGVAQSPRYKIIEKRQSVAFWCNPISGHATLYWYQQILGQGPKLLIQFQNNGVVDDSQLPKDRFSAERLKGVDSTLKIQPAKLEDSAVYLCASSLLDRQYFGPGTRLLVL.

The rearrangement links TRBV7-2 to TRBJ2-3; TRBD2 matches 10 bases. CDR1 and CDR2 from the germline V gene are SGHTA and FQGNSA. The CDR3 runs to 15 residues. Trimming took 6 bases from V and 4 from J; bases not matched to a gene: 7. This chain's CDR3 is CASRSPAGGPDTQYF. DNA of the CDR3: TGTGCCAGCAGATCGCCAGCGGGAGGGCCAGATACGCAGTATTTT.

CDR3 coding DNA: TGTGCCAGCAGCCGACAGGGGGCTGGGAACATTCAGTACTTC. This codes for CASSRQGAGNIQYF. The chain carries TRBV14 and TRBJ2-7; the match to TRBD1 covers 10 bases. The J call may be incorrect, as the DNA end agrees better with TRBJ2-4. The length of the CDR3 is 14 residues. Germline V CDR1 and CDR2: SGHDN, FVKESK.

J is TRBJ2-1 and V is TRBV3-1, with D perhaps TRBD2 (7 bases). Germline CDR1 is LGHDT and CDR2 is YNNKEL (reference sequence). The CDR3 covers 16 residues. With 4 bases removed from V and 2 bases from J, the gap between germline ends came to 15 bases. The CDR3: CASSLYGGGPYNEQFF. DNA for the CDR3: TGTGCCAGCAGCCTCTACGGCGGGGGCCCCTACAATGAGCAGTTCTTC.

The chain couples TRBV29-1 to TRBJ2-1; D perhaps matches TRBD2 (7 bases). V was trimmed by 4 bases and J by 10 bases, leaving 23 bases between them. The CDR3 sequence is 15 residues long. Germline V gene lookup returns CDR1 SQVTM and CDR2 ANQGSEA. The CDR3 DNA reads as TGCAGCGTTGGGGGGGGGCAGCTCTACTCCTACGAGCAGTTCTTC. Translating gives CSVGGGQLYSYEQFF.

The J gene is TRBJ2-5, the V gene TRBV21-1; the D call in the table, TRBD1, was not verified against the DNA. Near its end, the DNA agrees better with TRBJ2-7, so the J call may be wrong. TRBV21-1 represents a pseudogene. The CDR3 totals 17 residues. The CDR3 nucleotides are TGTGCCAGCAGTAGAATCTTACCGGGACAGGGGAATTACGAGCAGTACTTC. Encoded protein: CASSRILPGQGNYEQYF.

The V call is TRBV29-1, the J call TRBJ2-5; D is possibly TRBD1 (8 bases). The end of the DNA is better explained by TRBJ2-7, so the J call may be wrong. The CDR3 spans 16 residues. The germline CDR1 and CDR2 sequences are SQVTM and ANQGSEA. DNA for the CDR3: TGCAGCGTTGAAGGCCCGCACAGGGGGGGTCACTACGAGCAGTACTTC. Protein: CSVEGPHRGGHYEQYF.

With regard to this clonotype: A much larger clone lies one base from this, so it may be a read error. The chain's CDR3 is CAGSDQGYGYTF. The DNA for the CDR3 is TGTGCCGGCAGCGACCAGGGCTATGGCTACACCTTC. The chain links TRBV9 to TRBJ1-2, with TRBD1 as a possible D gene (5 bases). The length of the CDR3 is 12 residues. Germline CDR1 reads SGDLS; CDR2 reads YYNGEE. Based on the CDR3 plus reference TRBV9 and TRBJ1-2, the full variable domain is DSGVTQTPKHLITATGQRVTLRCSPRSGDLSVYWYQQSLDQGLQFLIQYYNGEERAKGNILERFSAQQFPDLHSELNLSSLELGDSALYFCAGSDQGYGYTFGSGTRLTVV.

The chain has TRBV14 and TRBJ2-5; 10 bases match TRBD2. There are 18 residues in the CDR3. Germline loops: CDR1 SGHDN, CDR2 FVKESK. V was clipped by 4 bases and J by 5 bases; unmatched bases: 16. CDR3 loop: CASSPLPGLAVIRETQYF. The CDR3 DNA reads TGTGCCAGCAGCCCACTCCCCGGACTAGCGGTAATCCGGGAGACCCAGTACTTC.

As to this clonotype: A much bigger clone sits one base away, suggesting this may be a read error. The chain uses TRBV10-3 and TRBJ1-2; D is undetermined. The length of the CDR3 is 13 residues. The V end was cut by 3 bases, the J end by 6 bases, with 11 bases between. The germline V gene has CDR1 ENHRY and CDR2 SYGVKD. The CDR3 DNA sequence: TGTGCCATCAGTGACCCGGGAGAGGATGGCTACACCTTC. It translates to CAISDPGEDGYTF.

This clonotype appeared once. CDR3 loop: CASSLREGDIEKLFF. The CDR3 nucleotides are TGTGCCAGCAGCTTACGTGAGGGGGACATTGAAAAACTGTTTTTT. The gene calls are TRBV7-2 and TRBJ1-4; possible D gene TRBD1, 6 bases. V lost 2 bases and J 7 bases, leaving 14 bases between the germline ends. The CDR3 length is 15 residues. CDR1 is SGHTA, CDR2 FQGNSA, per germline.

The gene calls are TRBV3-1 and TRBJ2-7; D ambiguous. Trimming removed 1 base from V and 2 bases from J, with 6 bases in between. This CDR3 contains 13 residues. Germline values: CDR1 LGHDT, CDR2 YNNKEL (reference sequence). The CDR3 DNA reads as TGTGCCAGCAGCCAAGGCGAGGCCTACGAGCAGTACTTC. It codes for CASSQGEAYEQYF.

The V call is TRBV3-1, the J call TRBJ2-7, with no clear D. Germline values: CDR1 LGHDT, CDR2 YNNKEL (reference sequence). This CDR3 is 14 amino acids long. The V end was cut by 4 bases, the J end by 10 bases, with 20 bases between. The CDR3 region has the DNA TGTGCCAGCAGCCCGACCCCCGAACGGGCGAACCAGTACTTC. Translated: CASSPTPERANQYF.

In this sample, this clonotype turned up many times. The chain combines TRBV25-1 with TRBJ1-4; D unclear. The CDR3 sequence is 12 residues long. V dropped 8 bases and J dropped 10 bases, with 14 bases sitting between them. The germline gives CDR1 MGHDK, CDR2 SYGVNS. Here the CDR3 DNA reads TGTGCCAGCGAACAGAGCCAAGGAAAACTGTTTTTT. Its translation is CASEQSQGKLFF.

This clonotype showed up just a few times. The chain employs TRBV6-1 and TRBJ2-3; the D gene is possibly TRBD2 (5 bases). V lost 2 bases to trimming and J lost 2 bases, with 11 bases between them. CDR3 length equals 15 residues. The germline V gene has CDR1 MNHNS and CDR2 SASEGT. CDR3 residues: CASSERERNTDTQYF. The CDR3 DNA follows: TGTGCCAGCAGTGAACGAGAGCGGAACACAGATACGCAGTATTTT.

V gene TRBV15 combines with J gene TRBJ1-5; D might be TRBD1 (5 bases). The CDR3 spans 13 residues. V lost 4 bases to trimming and J lost 9 bases, with 13 bases between them. Looked up from germline, CDR1 is LNHNV and CDR2 is YYDKDF (reference sequence). The CDR3 coding sequence is TGTGCCACCAGCAAAGACAGTGCAGGGCCCCAGCATTTT. The encoded protein is CATSKDSAGPQHF.

The chain combines TRBV7-8 with TRBJ1-3, with D uncertain. This CDR3 is built from 15 residues. Trimming stripped 10 bases from V and 0 bases from J, with 16 bases between. Germline CDR1 SGHVS, CDR2 FQNEAQ. The CDR3 spells CATRDGVSSGNTIYF. Here the CDR3 DNA reads TGTGCCACCCGCGACGGGGTTAGCTCTGGAAACACCATATATTTT. Together with reference TRBV7-8 and TRBJ1-3, the CDR3 gives the full variable domain: GAGVSQSPRYKVAKRGQDVALRCDPISGHVSLFWYQQALGQGPEFLTYFQNEAQLDKSGLPSDRFFAERPEGSVSTLKIQRTQQEDSAVYLCATRDGVSSGNTIYFGEGSWLTVV.

This clonotype has only a few counts. This chain connects TRBV27 to TRBJ2-1; D possibly matches TRBD1 or TRBD2 (5 bases each). Germline CDR1 is MNHEY and CDR2 is SMNVEV (reference sequence). The V end was cut by 5 bases, the J end by 8 bases, with 19 bases between. CDR3 length: 15 residues. CDR3 in amino acids: CASSPIGDHTHEQFF. DNA of the CDR3: TGTGCCAGCAGTCCAATAGGGGACCACACCCATGAGCAGTTCTTC.

This chain links TRBV5-1 with TRBJ2-5, with 12 bases identical to TRBD2. CDR3 length equals 18 residues. V lost 0 bases, J lost 5 bases, and 11 bases stayed unmatched. CDR1 SGHRS and CDR2 YFSETQ come from the germline V gene. The CDR3 DNA sequence: TGCGCCAGCAGCTTGGGACGGACGACTAGCGGGAGATCGGAGACCCAGTACTTC. Translation gives CASSLGRTTSGRSETQYF.

This clonotype was detected many times. Written as DNA, the CDR3 is TGCAGCGTTGGGGGTGCCCGCACAGATACGCAGTATTTT. It yields the protein CSVGGARTDTQYF. This chain joins TRBV29-1 and TRBJ2-3; D is unclear. V shed 4 bases and J shed 1 base, with 9 bases lying between them. Germline loops: CDR1 SQVTM, CDR2 ANQGSEA. The CDR3 sequence is 13 residues long.

The V call is TRBV2, the J call TRBJ2-7; possible D gene TRBD2, 6 bases. The germline V gene encodes CDR1 SNHLY and CDR2 FYNNEI. V was clipped by 1 base and J by 9 bases, with 13 bases between them. CDR3 length: 13 residues. DNA for the CDR3: TGTGCCAGCAGTGAAGTGGGAGGTAGCGGGCAGTACTTC. Its protein is CASSEVGGSGQYF.